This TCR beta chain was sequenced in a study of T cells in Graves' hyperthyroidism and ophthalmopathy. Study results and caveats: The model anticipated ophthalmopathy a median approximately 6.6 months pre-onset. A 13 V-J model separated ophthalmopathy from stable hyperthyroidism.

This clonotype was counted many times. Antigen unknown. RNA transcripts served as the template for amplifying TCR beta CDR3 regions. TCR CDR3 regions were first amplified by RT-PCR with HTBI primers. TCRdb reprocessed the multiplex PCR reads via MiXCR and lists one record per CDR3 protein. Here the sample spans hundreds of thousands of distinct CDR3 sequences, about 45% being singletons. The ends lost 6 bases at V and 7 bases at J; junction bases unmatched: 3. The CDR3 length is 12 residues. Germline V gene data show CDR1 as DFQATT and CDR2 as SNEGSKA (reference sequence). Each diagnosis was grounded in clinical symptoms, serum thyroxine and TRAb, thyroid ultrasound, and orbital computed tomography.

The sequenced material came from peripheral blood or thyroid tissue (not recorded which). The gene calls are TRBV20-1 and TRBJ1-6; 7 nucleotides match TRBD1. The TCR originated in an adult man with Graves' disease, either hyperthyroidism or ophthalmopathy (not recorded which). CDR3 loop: CSALRGNSPLHF. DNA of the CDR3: TGCAGTGCCCTCAGGGGGAATTCACCCCTCCACTTT.